The clone carrying this TCR beta chain has just a few counts. Its antigen is unknown. CD4+ T cells that had been cultured provided DNA sequenced with the Oncomine TCR Beta short-read assay. TCRdb re-called the PCR reads through MiXCR, storing one row per CDR3 protein. The sample yields about 11,000 distinct CDR3 sequences, over 25% seen once. Per germline, CDR1 MNHEY and CDR2 SVGEGT. The CDR3 runs to 15 residues. Deletions cut 5 bases from V and 5 bases from J, with 18 bases between. The sample comes from a study of vaccination and CD4 T cells after COVID-19. Sample treatment: approximately nine-day PBMC culture with coronavirus spike peptide pools or control peptides (ViraFEST assay).

The chain employs TRBV6-2 or TRBV6-3 and TRBJ1-1, with D possibly TRBD1 on 6 matching bases. The source material was CD4+ T cells from blood, cultured in vitro, sampled after SARS-CoV-2 vaccination. The sequence came from a human donor who had recovered from COVID-19. The CDR3 region is CASSPRGGVWTEAFF. The CDR3 DNA follows: TGTGCCAGCAGTCCCCGGGGGGGCGTGTGGACTGAAGCTTTCTTT.